This T cell receptor (beta chain) derives from a study of monozygotic twins with inflammatory bowel disease. Per germline, CDR1 MNHEY and CDR2 SMNVEV (reference sequence). This CDR3 has 14 amino acids. Study-level results: The analysis did not separate different T cell subtypes.

Per sample, reverse transcription was split into eight reactions. TCRdb re-called the 5' RACE reads and catalogs CDR3 proteins one per entry, DNA excluded. The table for this sample gives about 140,000 distinct CDR3 sequences. Comment on this clonotype: The antigen remains unidentified.

J is TRBJ1-2 and V is TRBV27. The TCR was taken from a human donor with ulcerative colitis or Crohn's disease, or a healthy co-twin of an affected twin (not recorded which). Sequenced material: blood. This CDR3 reads CASSPLATNYGYTF.